Listed here are 24 T cell receptor beta chains from one sample, sequenced in a study of T-cell reconstitution after alpha-beta-depleted transplantation in children. Unique molecular identifiers were built into the TCRbeta library. TCRdb reprocessed the PCR reads via MiXCR and lists one record per CDR3 protein. Among 300,000 or so distinct CDR3 sequences listed, approximately 20% were seen once. The material sequenced was PBMCs, mostly from graft donor cells, taken 180 days after TCRalphabeta/CD19-depleted stem cell transplant. Receptors were obtained from a male patient aged 10-17 years who had a stem cell transplant for acute lymphoblastic leukemia, so the T cells may come from the graft donor.

This chain links TRBV29-1 with TRBJ2-2, with TRBD2 as a possible D gene (5 bases). This CDR3 is built from 16 residues. Germline assignment: CDR1 SQVTM and CDR2 ANQGSEA. Trimming pared 4 bases from V and 5 bases from J, leaving 20 bases between. The CDR3 loop reads CSVGTPRAGFTGELFF. CDR3 bases: TGCAGCGTTGGAACTCCCCGTGCGGGCTTTACCGGGGAGCTGTTTTTT.

The V call is TRBV5-1, the J call TRBJ1-2, with no clear D. Germline loops: CDR1 SGHRS, CDR2 YFSETQ. The CDR3 loop spans 14 amino acids. V dropped 0 bases and J dropped 4 bases, with 10 bases sitting between them. The CDR3: CASSLEVGLYGYTF. CDR3 nucleotide sequence: TGCGCCAGCAGCTTGGAGGTTGGACTCTATGGCTACACCTTC.

The V and J genes are TRBV3-1 and TRBJ2-3, with 13 bases lining up with TRBD2. The CDR3 totals 15 residues. In germline, CDR1 is LGHDT, CDR2 YNNKEL (reference sequence). The V segment lost 3 bases and the J segment 4 bases; nucleotides outside the gene matches: 1. The CDR3: CASSQGLAGSDTQYF. CDR3 bases: TGTGCCAGCAGCCAGGGACTAGCGGGATCAGATACGCAGTATTTT.

This clonotype was seen more than once but under ten times. The chain carries TRBV27 and TRBJ2-7, with 7 bases fitting TRBD2. V shed 0 bases and J 7 bases; nucleotides not matched to a gene: 12. From germline, CDR1 is MNHEY and CDR2 SMNVEV (reference sequence). This CDR3 has 16 residues. CDR3 bases: TGTGCCAGCAGTTTATCGTACCGGGGGGATCCATGGGAGCAGTACTTC. It encodes CASSLSYRGDPWEQYF.

In this sample, this clonotype turned up a few times. The CDR3 sequence is CASSPRFSGRIETQYF. As DNA, the CDR3 is TGTGCCAGCAGCCCCAGGTTTAGCGGGAGGATTGAGACCCAGTACTTC. The chain carries TRBV7-3 and TRBJ2-5, with TRBD2 matching 10 bases. V shed 5 bases, J shed 5 bases, and the junction held 11 bases outside the gene matches. The CDR3 is 16 amino acids. CDR1 SGHTA and CDR2 FQGTGA come from the germline V gene.

The chain combines TRBV12-3 or TRBV12-4 with TRBJ1-4, with a possible D match to TRBD1 (5 bases). This CDR3 contains 12 residues. V dropped 8 bases and J dropped 7 bases, with 11 bases sitting between them. The CDR3 DNA follows: TGTGCCAGCGGTCAGGGTGGTGAAAAACTGTTTTTT. This gives the protein CASGQGGEKLFF.

This clonotype has a handful of counts. The J gene is TRBJ2-1, the V gene TRBV20-1; D is perhaps TRBD1 (6 bases). Germline-derived CDR1 and CDR2 are DFQATT and SNEGSKA (reference sequence). V lost 0 bases and J 6 bases, leaving 15 bases between the germline ends. The CDR3 is 15 amino acids. CDR3 DNA sequence: TGCAGTGCTAGAGATCTAGCAGGGGTAGGCAATGAGCAGTTCTTC. Its protein product is CSARDLAGVGNEQFF.

This clonotype was seen a handful of times. The rearrangement links TRBV2 to TRBJ1-6; possible D gene TRBD1, 5 bases. V lost 7 bases to trimming and J lost 9 bases, with 19 bases between them. The germline V gene encodes CDR1 SNHLY and CDR2 FYNNEI. The CDR3 runs to 15 residues. The CDR3, as DNA: TGTGCCAGCAAGTCTGTGACAGAAAAGGGTTCACCCCTCCACTTT. Its protein product is CASKSVTEKGSPLHF. The full variable domain, in which reference TRBV2 and TRBJ1-6 provide the parts outside the CDR3, is EPEVTQTPSHQVTQMGQEVILRCVPISNHLYFYWYRQILGQKVEFLVSFYNNEISEKSEIFDDQFSVERPDGSNFTLKIRSTKLEDSAMYFCASKSVTEKGSPLHFGNGTRLTVT.

This clonotype was seen a few times. V and J are TRBV29-1 and TRBJ2-1; the match to TRBD2 covers 7 bases. Germline CDR1 and CDR2: SQVTM and ANQGSEA. The CDR3 is 17 residues long. V shed 4 bases, J shed 4 bases, and the junction held 16 bases outside the gene matches. CDR3 bases: TGCAGCGTTGTGGGGGGGTCCGGGACCGCCCTGTACAATGAGCAGTTCTTC. Its protein product is CSVVGGSGTALYNEQFF.

The V gene is TRBV6-2 or TRBV6-3, the J gene TRBJ2-7; tentative D call: TRBD1 (6 bases). Germline V gene data show CDR1 as MNHEY and CDR2 as SVGEGT. This CDR3 region has 15 residues. The V and J ends lost 2 bases and 0 bases respectively, with 11 bases between them. CDR3 coding DNA: TGTGCCAGCAGTTACCCCGGACAGAGCTCCTACGAGCAGTACTTC. Encoded protein: CASSYPGQSSYEQYF.

This clonotype came up a few times. The V and J genes are TRBV20-1 and TRBJ2-7; weak D call: TRBD2 (7 bases). The ends were cut back, 0 bases at V and 2 bases at J, with 14 bases in the middle. The CDR3 spans 15 residues. Germline V CDR1 and CDR2: DFQATT, SNEGSKA (reference sequence). The CDR3 DNA reads as TGCAGTGCTAGAGATGGGGGCGGGAGTCCCTACGAGCAGTACTTC. Its protein product is CSARDGGGSPYEQYF.

The chain links TRBV7-2 to TRBJ1-5; D may be TRBD1 (6 bases). Germline CDR1 SGHTA, CDR2 FQGNSA. Trimming took off 5 bases at V and 7 bases at J, with 12 bases between the two ends. The CDR3 is 13 residues long. The CDR3 region has the DNA TGTGCCAGCAGCAGAAGGGGGGGCCAGCCCCAGCATTTT. Translated: CASSRRGGQPQHF.

This clonotype was picked up a small number of times. The gene calls are TRBV29-1 and TRBJ1-2; a weak D match, TRBD1 (5 bases). This CDR3 is 14 amino acids long. The V gene lost 3 bases and the J gene lost 4 bases, with 15 bases spanning the gap. The germline gives CDR1 SQVTM, CDR2 ANQGSEA. The CDR3 region has the DNA TGCAGCGTTGATTGGATAGGGGATATCTATGGCTACACCTTC. Protein sequence: CSVDWIGDIYGYTF.

The rearrangement joins TRBV5-1 to TRBJ1-1; D perhaps matches TRBD1 (6 bases). This CDR3 is 13 amino acids long. Germline CDR1 is SGHRS and CDR2 is YFSETQ. V lost 9 bases, J lost 1 base, and 13 bases lay in between. The CDR3 DNA reads TGCGCCACCTCGGACAGCCCGAACACTGAAGCTTTCTTT. Translation: CATSDSPNTEAFF.

For the CDR3, the DNA is TGTGCCAGTAGAGGCCAGGGCGAAACCCAGTACTTC. This encodes CASRGQGETQYF. J is TRBJ2-5 and V is TRBV19, with a weak D call TRBD1 (5 bases). Trimming removed 6 bases from V and 8 bases from J, with 13 bases in between. The CDR3 covers 12 residues. CDR1 and CDR2 from the germline V gene are LNHDA and SQIVND (reference sequence).

DNA of the CDR3: TGCAGTGCTAGGGAGGGGCTGCAAGACTATGGCTACACCTTC. Its translation: CSAREGLQDYGYTF. The V call is TRBV20-1, the J call TRBJ1-2; the D gene is possibly TRBD1 (5 bases). V lost 3 bases and J lost 3, with 14 bases in between. Per germline, CDR1 DFQATT and CDR2 SNEGSKA (reference sequence). The CDR3 loop spans 14 amino acids.

This chain links TRBV4-1 with TRBJ2-7; TRBD1 or TRBD2 may be the D gene (5 bases each). The CDR3 is 15 residues long. Trimming removed 0 bases at V and 6 bases at J, with 15 bases between. Germline V gives CDR1 MGHRA, CDR2 YSYEKL. This CDR3 is CASSQDPRVEGEQYF. CDR3 in DNA: TGCGCCAGCAGCCAAGATCCCAGGGTTGAGGGCGAGCAGTACTTC.

The chain carries TRBV12-3 or TRBV12-4 and TRBJ2-1, with TRBD1 matching 8 bases. Germline trimming cut 3 bases from V and 5 bases from J; bases unmatched to any gene: 15. CDR3 length: 18 amino acids. CDR3 nucleotides: TGTGCCAGCAGTTTGAGCCTTGACGCGGGACAGGCCAACAATGAGCAGTTCTTC. Translated: CASSLSLDAGQANNEQFF.

The sample holds a few counts of this clonotype. The J gene is TRBJ1-6, the V gene TRBV5-6, with 9 bases fitting TRBD1. This CDR3 comprises 15 residues. After removal of 10 bases from V and 9 bases from J, the junction contained 14 bases not matched to a gene. Germline V CDR1 and CDR2: SGHDT, YYEEEE. CDR3 sequence (DNA): TGTGCCTCCAGATTCCGGGACAGGGAGGGTTCACCCCTCCACTTT. Translation: CASRFRDREGSPLHF.

The chain couples TRBV7-3 to TRBJ1-2; no firm D call. Trimming left V 0 bases short and J 2 bases short, with 13 bases between. The CDR3 is 16 residues long. The germline CDR1 and CDR2 sequences are SGHTA and FQGTGA. The CDR3 sequence: CASSLTTTDINYGYTF. The CDR3 region has the DNA TGTGCCAGCAGCTTAACGACAACTGACATCAACTATGGCTACACCTTC. The full variable domain, rest sourced from reference TRBV7-3 and TRBJ1-2, is GAGVSQTPSNKVTEKGKYVELRCDPISGHTALYWYRQSLGQGPEFLIYFQGTGAADDSGLPNDRFFAVRPEGSVSTLKIQRTERGDSAVYLCASSLTTTDINYGYTFGSGTRLTVV.

In this sample, this clonotype turned up a few times. This chain joins TRBV4-1 and TRBJ2-4; D might be TRBD2 (7 bases). V shed 1 base and J shed 9 bases, with 13 bases lying between them. CDR3 length: 14 residues. Germline CDR1 is MGHRA and CDR2 is YSYEKL. The CDR3 DNA reads as TGCGCCAGCAGCCAAGGGCGGGGAGGGGGCATTCAGTACTTC. This codes for CASSQGRGGGIQYF.

This clonotype was detected only a few times. The chain joins TRBV3-1 to TRBJ2-7; TRBD1 is a possible D gene (6 bases). Germline V gene data show CDR1 as LGHDT and CDR2 as YNNKEL (reference sequence). Trimming took off 4 bases at V and 4 bases at J, with 11 bases between the two ends. This CDR3 contains 13 residues. In DNA form, the CDR3 reads TGTGCCAGCAGCCGGGACACCCCATACGAGCAGTACTTC. It is translated as CASSRDTPYEQYF.

This clonotype has a handful of counts. V gene TRBV5-1 combines with J gene TRBJ2-2; D is uncertain. V gave up 4 bases and J gave up 2 bases, with 18 bases separating them. The length of the CDR3 is 17 residues. In germline, CDR1 is SGHRS, CDR2 YFSETQ. This CDR3 is CASSLYIQATNTGELFF. The CDR3 region has the DNA TGCGCCAGCAGCCTGTACATACAAGCGACAAACACCGGGGAGCTGTTTTTT.

The gene calls are TRBV24-1 and TRBJ2-5; perhaps TRBD2 as D (6 bases). The germline gives CDR1 KGHDR, CDR2 SFDVKD. The CDR3 loop spans 13 amino acids. With 5 bases removed from V and 3 bases from J, the gap between germline ends came to 9 bases. CDR3 loop: CATSGGIKETQYF. The DNA for the CDR3 is TGTGCCACCAGTGGCGGGATTAAAGAGACCCAGTACTTC.